This is a list of T cell receptor beta chains from one sample in a study of shared clonotypes between healthy human individuals. Clones were read by immunoSEQ multiplex PCR, and TCRdb kept only the in-frame ones, dropping some. The sample consists of more than 2 million clones, roughly 94% of them appearing once. Sequenced material: naive CD4+ T cells sorted from blood. The receptors stem from a man between 18 and 35 years old in good health. Both conserved end residues are part of each CDR3.

v_gene: TRBV19; j_gene: TRBJ1-3; len: 18; CDR3aa: CASSPNWTGGSSGNTIYF
v_gene: TRBV11-2; j_gene: TRBJ2-1; len: 13; CDR3aa: CASSPGLHNEQFF
v_gene: TRBV5-5; j_gene: TRBJ2-1; len: 15; CDR3aa: CASSMGTGVYNEQFF
v_gene: TRBV5-1; j_gene: TRBJ1-5; len: 15; CDR3aa: CASSLGGGSDQPQHF
v_gene: TRBV5-1; j_gene: TRBJ2-5; len: 14; CDR3aa: CASSLGGGEETQYF
v_gene: TRBV28; j_gene: TRBJ1-6; len: 15; CDR3aa: CASSFGGTVNSPLHF
v_gene: TRBV18; j_gene: TRBJ1-6; len: 16; CDR3aa: CASSNFGGWNNSPLHF
v_gene: TRBV29-1; j_gene: TRBJ1-2; len: 12; CDR3aa: CSVGGEGYGYTF
v_gene: TRBV18; j_gene: TRBJ2-7; len: 14; CDR3aa: CASSPQGSNYEQYF
v_gene: TRBV19; j_gene: TRBJ1-1; len: 14; CDR3aa: CASSTRTGGTEAFF
v_gene: TRBV6-5; j_gene: TRBJ2-7; len: 13; CDR3aa: CASSYHRGYEQYF
v_gene: TRBV30; j_gene: TRBJ1-2; len: 14; CDR3aa: CAWRGTVANYGYTF
v_gene: TRBV9; j_gene: TRBJ2-7; len: 15; CDR3aa: CASSAGTGLVYEQYF
v_gene: TRBV10-2; j_gene: TRBJ2-7; len: 15; CDR3aa: CASSDPGQEMTMQYF
v_gene: TRBV9; j_gene: TRBJ2-3; len: 16; CDR3aa: CASSIRLAASTDTQYF